This TCR beta chain was profiled in a study of T cells after yellow fever vaccination. General study results and limits: Reappearance after the booster was observed for most primary-vaccination clones (96% CD4, about 91% CD8). The secondary response peaked faster, at day 5 versus 15, but was weaker.

The CDR3 consists of 18 residues. This clonotype was recorded a few times. Its specificity is unknown. TCRdb called the 5' RACE reads again in MiXCR, with one record for every CDR3 protein. Among 250,000 to 400,000 distinct CDR3 sequences, about 4% were seen once, and the ten largest hold 20% to 25%. The receptor comes from a man aged 18 to 35 who received the YFV17D yellow fever vaccine. This chain links TRBV21-1 with TRBJ2-5; the table assigns TRBD2, which was not confirmed against the DNA. TRBV21-1 constitutes a pseudogene. Sample: PBMCs, taken 5 days after the yellow fever booster vaccination. CDR3 nucleotide sequence: TGTGCCAGCAGCCGCCTAGGAGGGGAGCGGGGGGTCCAAGAGACCCAGTACTTC. Translation: CASSRLGGERGVQETQYF.